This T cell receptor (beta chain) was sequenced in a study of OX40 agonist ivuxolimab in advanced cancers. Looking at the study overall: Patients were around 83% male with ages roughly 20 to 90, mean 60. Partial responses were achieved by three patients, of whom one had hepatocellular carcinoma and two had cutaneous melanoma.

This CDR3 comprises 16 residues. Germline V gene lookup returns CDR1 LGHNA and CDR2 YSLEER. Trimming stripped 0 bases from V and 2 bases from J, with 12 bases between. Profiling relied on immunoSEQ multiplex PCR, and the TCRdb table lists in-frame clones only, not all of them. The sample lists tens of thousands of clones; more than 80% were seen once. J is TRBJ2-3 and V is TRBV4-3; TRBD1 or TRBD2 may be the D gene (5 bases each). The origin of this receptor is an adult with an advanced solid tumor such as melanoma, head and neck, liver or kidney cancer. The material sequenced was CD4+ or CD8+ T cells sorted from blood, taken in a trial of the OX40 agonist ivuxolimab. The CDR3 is CASSQEGSGPTDTQYF. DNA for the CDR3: TGCGCCAGCAGCCAAGAAGGATCGGGACCCACAGATACGCAGTATTTT.